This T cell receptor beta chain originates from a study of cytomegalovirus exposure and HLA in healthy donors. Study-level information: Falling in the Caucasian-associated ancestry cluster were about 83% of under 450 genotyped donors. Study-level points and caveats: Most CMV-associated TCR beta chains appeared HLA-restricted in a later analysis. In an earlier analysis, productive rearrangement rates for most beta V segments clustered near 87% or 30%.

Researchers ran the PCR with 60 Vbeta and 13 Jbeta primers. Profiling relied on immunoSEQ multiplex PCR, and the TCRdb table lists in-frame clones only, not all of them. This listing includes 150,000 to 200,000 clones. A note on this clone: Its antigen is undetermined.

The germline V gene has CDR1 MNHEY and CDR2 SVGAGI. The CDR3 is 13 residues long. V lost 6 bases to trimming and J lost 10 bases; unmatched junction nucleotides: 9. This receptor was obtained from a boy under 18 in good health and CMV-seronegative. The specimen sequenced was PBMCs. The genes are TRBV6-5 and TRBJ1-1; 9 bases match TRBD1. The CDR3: CASSADRGGIAFF. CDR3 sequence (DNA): TGTGCCAGCAGCGCGGACAGGGGCGGGATAGCTTTCTTT.